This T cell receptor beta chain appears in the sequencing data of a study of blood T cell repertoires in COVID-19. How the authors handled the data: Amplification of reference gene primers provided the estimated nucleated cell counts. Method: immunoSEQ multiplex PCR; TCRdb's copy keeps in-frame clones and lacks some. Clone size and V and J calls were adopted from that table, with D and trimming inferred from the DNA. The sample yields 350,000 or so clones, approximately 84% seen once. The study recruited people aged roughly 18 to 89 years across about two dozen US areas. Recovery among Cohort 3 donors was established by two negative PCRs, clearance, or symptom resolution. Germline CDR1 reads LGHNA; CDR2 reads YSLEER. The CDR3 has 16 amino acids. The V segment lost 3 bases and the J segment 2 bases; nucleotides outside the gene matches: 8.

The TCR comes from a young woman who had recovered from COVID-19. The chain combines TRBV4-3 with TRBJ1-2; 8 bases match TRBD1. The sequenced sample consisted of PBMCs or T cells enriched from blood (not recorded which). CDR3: CASSHGTGPKNYGYTF. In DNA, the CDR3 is TGCGCCAGCAGCCATGGGACAGGCCCAAAGAACTATGGCTACACCTTC.